Listed below are T cell receptor beta chains from one sample, sequenced in a study of blood T cell repertoires in COVID-19. TCRdb's table, derived via immunoSEQ multiplex PCR, lists solely in-frame clones and lacks some. The sample includes 150,000 to 200,000 clones, around 80% of them seen just once. The sequencing input was PBMCs or T cells enriched from blood (not recorded which). These receptors were taken from a woman in her fifties or sixties who had recovered from COVID-19. Each CDR3 is given with its conserved first and last residue. The D gene is left open where the match is weak. Clone size is not always given. Where it is, it says once, few, many or a class for expanded clones.

-	TRBV30	TRBJ2-7	12	-	CAWRGASYEQYF	TGTGCCTGGCGGGGTGCCTCCTACGAGCAGTACTTC
-	TRBV18	TRBJ1-2	14	TRBD1	CASSPTGGAEGYTF	TGTGCCAGCTCACCGACAGGGGGCGCGGAAGGCTACACCTTC
-	TRBV7-2	TRBJ2-5	15	TRBD2	CASSFGLAGGETQYF	TGTGCCAGCAGCTTCGGACTAGCGGGAGGGGAGACCCAGTACTTC
-	TRBV4-2	TRBJ1-5	15	-	CASSQAPHSNQPQHF	TGTGCCAGCAGCCAGGCCCCCCACAGCAATCAGCCCCAGCATTTT
-	TRBV7-2	TRBJ2-4	16	-	CASSLPGHEIKNIQYF	TGTGCCAGCAGCCTTCCGGGACACGAGATTAAAAACATTCAGTACTTC
-	TRBV2	TRBJ1-1	14	-	CASSVGRGNTEAFF	TGTGCCAGCAGTGTAGGCAGGGGGAACACTGAAGCTTTCTTT
-	TRBV3-1/TRBV3-2	TRBJ1-1	13	-	CASTPGPNTEAFF	TGTGCCAGCACTCCAGGGCCTAACACTGAAGCTTTCTTT
-	TRBV7-9	TRBJ1-2	15	TRBD1	CASSSVDRVARGYTF	TGTGCCAGCAGCTCCGTGGACAGGGTGGCACGTGGCTACACCTTC
-	TRBV27	TRBJ1-1	12	TRBD1	CASRGTGGEAFF	TGTGCCAGCAGGGGGACAGGGGGCGAAGCTTTCTTT
once	TRBV5-1	TRBJ2-5	14	TRBD1	CASSGQGAQETQYF	TGCGCCAGCAGCGGACAGGGGGCCCAGGAGACCCAGTACTTC
-	TRBV12-3/TRBV12-4	TRBJ2-7	13	-	CASSLGGPYEQYF	TGTGCCAGCAGTTTGGGGGGGCCCTACGAGCAGTACTTC
-	TRBV3-1/TRBV3-2	TRBJ2-3	16	TRBD1	CASSPYRDRGPDTQYF	TGTGCCAGCAGCCCGTACCGGGACAGGGGGCCAGATACGCAGTATTTT
-	TRBV20-1	TRBJ1-2	11	-	CSVDSPYGYTF	TGCAGTGTGGACAGCCCCTATGGCTACACCTTC
-	TRBV4-1	TRBJ1-4	15	-	CASSQDRGIGEKLFF	TGCGCCAGCAGCCAAGATAGGGGGATTGGGGAAAAACTGTTTTTT
-	TRBV5-1	TRBJ1-3	13	-	CASSAGLGDTIYF	TGCGCCAGCAGCGCCGGGTTAGGGGACACCATATATTTT
few	TRBV19	TRBJ1-5	13	-	CASGQQGNQPQHF	TGTGCCAGCGGTCAACAGGGCAATCAGCCCCAGCATTTT
-	TRBV28	TRBJ1-2	15	TRBD1	CASSWTGVANYGYTF	TGTGCCAGCAGCTGGACAGGGGTGGCTAACTATGGCTACACCTTC
-	TRBV5-4	TRBJ1-1	14	-	CASSGVGGSTEAFF	TGTGCCAGCAGCGGTGTAGGGGGATCCACTGAAGCTTTCTTT
-	TRBV4-1	TRBJ1-1	17	TRBD1	CASSQVFIRGVRTEAFF	TGCGCCAGCAGCCAAGTTTTCATCAGGGGGGTAAGGACTGAAGCTTTCTTT
once	TRBV7-8	TRBJ2-3	21	TRBD2	CASSFLPTSGRAPPRTDTQYF	TGTGCCAGCAGCTTCCTCCCGACTAGCGGGAGGGCCCCTCCTCGCACAGATACGCAGTATTTT
-	TRBV12-3/TRBV12-4	TRBJ2-2	13	-	CASSPTQDGELFF	TGTGCCAGCAGTCCGACCCAGGACGGGGAGCTGTTTTTT
-	TRBV4-2	TRBJ1-1	17	TRBD1	CASSYKIRDRGNTEAFF	TGTGCCAGCAGCTACAAGATCCGGGACAGGGGGAACACTGAAGCTTTCTTT
-	TRBV29-1	TRBJ2-7	14	TRBD1	CSVEDLPDRGEQYF	TGCAGCGTTGAAGACCTCCCAGACAGGGGAGAGCAGTACTTC
-	TRBV28	TRBJ1-2	12	-	CASSLNALGYTF	TGTGCCAGCAGTCTCAATGCCCTAGGCTACACCTTC
-	TRBV9	TRBJ2-2	18	-	CASSVDGIQITNTGELFF	TGTGCCAGCAGCGTCGACGGGATACAAATAACGAACACCGGGGAGCTGTTTTTT
-	TRBV7-8	TRBJ2-7	14	TRBD2	CASSPREGTDEQYF	TGTGCCAGCAGCCCTCGGGAGGGCACCGACGAGCAGTACTTC
-	TRBV28	TRBJ1-5	15	-	CASMQTVNSNQPQHF	TGTGCCAGCATGCAAACAGTCAATAGCAATCAGCCCCAGCATTTT
-	TRBV12-3/TRBV12-4	TRBJ1-1	12	-	CGSRQTGVEAFF	TGTGGCTCCAGGCAGACGGGGGTAGAAGCTTTCTTT
-	TRBV10-3	TRBJ2-1	14	TRBD1	CAVSDRVQSHEQFF	TGTGCCGTCAGCGACAGGGTACAGTCTCATGAGCAGTTCTTC
-	TRBV4-1	TRBJ2-7	14	-	CASSQDAGNYEQYF	TGCGCCAGCAGCCAAGACGCAGGCAACTACGAGCAGTACTTC
-	TRBV28	TRBJ1-2	15	-	CASLKYTGANYGYTF	TGTGCCAGCCTAAAATATACAGGAGCTAACTATGGCTACACCTTC
few	TRBV27	TRBJ1-6	14	-	CASSPQTPNSPLHF	TGTGCCAGCAGTCCACAAACACCTAATTCACCCCTCCACTTT
-	TRBV5-1	TRBJ1-3	16	TRBD1	CASSLGTGGSGNTIYF	TGCGCCAGCAGCCTCGGGACAGGGGGCTCTGGAAACACCATATATTTT
-	TRBV28	TRBJ1-2	13	-	CASKQLSNYGYTF	TGTGCCAGCAAACAACTAAGTAACTATGGCTACACCTTC
-	TRBV14	TRBJ2-1	16	TRBD1	CASSQLGTGGYNEQFF	TGTGCCAGCAGCCAATTGGGGACAGGGGGTTACAATGAGCAGTTCTTC
-	TRBV21-1	TRBJ2-7	13	-	CASPGLASQEQYF	TGTGCCAGTCCTGGACTAGCCTCGCAAGAGCAGTACTTC
-	TRBV19	TRBJ1-5	15	-	CASSRGTASNQPQHF	TGTGCCAGTAGTCGGGGGACGGCTAGCAATCAGCCCCAGCATTTT
once	TRBV19	TRBJ1-2	13	-	CASRGGANYGYTF	TGTGCCAGTAGGGGGGGAGCTAACTATGGCTACACCTTC
-	TRBV5-4	TRBJ2-5	14	TRBD2	CASSLGRGGETQYF	TGTGCCAGCAGCTTGGGGAGGGGAGGGGAGACCCAGTACTTC
-	TRBV19	TRBJ1-5	16	TRBD1	CASAGGSGAGNQPQHF	TGTGCCAGTGCAGGGGGGTCCGGCGCTGGCAATCAGCCCCAGCATTTT
few	TRBV2	TRBJ1-1	16	-	CASEEGGRVGLDEAFF	TGTGCCAGCGAAGAAGGGGGTAGGGTGGGTCTGGATGAAGCTTTCTTT
-	TRBV6-4	TRBJ2-1	13	-	CASSDSEYNEQFF	TGTGCCAGCAGTGACTCGGAGTACAATGAGCAGTTCTTC
-	TRBV6-1	TRBJ1-6	17	-	CASSEFAGSSYNSPLHF	TGTGCCAGCAGTGAATTTGCAGGAAGCTCCTATAATTCACCCCTCCACTTT
once	TRBV18	TRBJ2-1	14	TRBD2	CASSRREGLNEQFF	TGTGCCAGCTCCCGGAGGGAGGGCCTAAATGAGCAGTTCTTC
-	TRBV6-1	TRBJ2-7	16	TRBD2	CASSEPGGRAVHEQYF	TGTGCCAGCAGTGAACCGGGAGGCAGGGCTGTGCACGAGCAGTACTTC
-	TRBV3-1/TRBV3-2	TRBJ2-7	12	-	CASSLESYEQYF	TGTGCCAGCAGCCTAGAGAGCTACGAGCAGTACTTC
-	TRBV5-1	TRBJ1-1	14	TRBD1	CASSSQGSHTEAFF	TGCGCCAGCAGCTCACAGGGGAGTCACACTGAAGCTTTCTTT